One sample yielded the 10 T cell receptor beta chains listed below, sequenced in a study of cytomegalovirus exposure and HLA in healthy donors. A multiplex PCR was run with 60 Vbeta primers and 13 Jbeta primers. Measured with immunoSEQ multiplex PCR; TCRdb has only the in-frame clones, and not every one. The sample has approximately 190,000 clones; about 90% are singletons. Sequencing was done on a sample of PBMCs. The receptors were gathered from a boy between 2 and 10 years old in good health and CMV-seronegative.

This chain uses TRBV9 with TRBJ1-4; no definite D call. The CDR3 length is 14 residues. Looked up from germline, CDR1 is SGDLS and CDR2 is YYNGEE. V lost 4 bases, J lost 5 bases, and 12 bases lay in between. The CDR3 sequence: CASSTAAGNEKLFF. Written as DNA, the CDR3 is TGTGCCAGCAGCACCGCGGCGGGGAATGAAAAACTGTTTTTT.

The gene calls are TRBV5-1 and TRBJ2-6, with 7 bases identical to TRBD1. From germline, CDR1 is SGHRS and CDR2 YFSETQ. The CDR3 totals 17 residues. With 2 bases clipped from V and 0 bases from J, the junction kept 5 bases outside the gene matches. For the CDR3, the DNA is TGCGCCAGCAGCTTAACAGGGGAACCCTCTGGGGCCAACGTCCTGACTTTC. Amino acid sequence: CASSLTGEPSGANVLTF.

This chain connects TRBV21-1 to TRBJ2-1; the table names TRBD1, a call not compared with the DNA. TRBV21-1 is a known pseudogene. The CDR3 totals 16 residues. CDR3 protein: CATSVVTGKMYNEQFF. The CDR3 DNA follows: TGTGCCACGAGTGTGGTCACAGGGAAGATGTACAATGAGCAGTTCTTC.

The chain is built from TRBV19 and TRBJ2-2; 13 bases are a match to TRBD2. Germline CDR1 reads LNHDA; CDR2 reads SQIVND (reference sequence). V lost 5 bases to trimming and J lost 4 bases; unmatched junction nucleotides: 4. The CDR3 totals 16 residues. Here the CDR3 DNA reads TGTGCCAGTAGTCGACGACTAGCGGGGGGCACCGGGGAGCTGTTTTTT. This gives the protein CASSRRLAGGTGELFF. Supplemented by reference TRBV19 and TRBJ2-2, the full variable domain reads DGGITQSPKYLFRKEGQNVTLSCEQNLNHDAMYWYRQDPGQGLRLIYYSQIVNDFQKGDIAEGYSVSREKKESFPLTVTSAQKNPTAFYLCASSRRLAGGTGELFFGEGSRLTVL.

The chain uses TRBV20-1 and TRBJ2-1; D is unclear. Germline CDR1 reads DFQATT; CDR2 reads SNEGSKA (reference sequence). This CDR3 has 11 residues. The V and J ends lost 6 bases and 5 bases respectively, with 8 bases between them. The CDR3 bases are TGCAGTGCAATTCCCGACAATGAGCAGTTCTTC. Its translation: CSAIPDNEQFF.

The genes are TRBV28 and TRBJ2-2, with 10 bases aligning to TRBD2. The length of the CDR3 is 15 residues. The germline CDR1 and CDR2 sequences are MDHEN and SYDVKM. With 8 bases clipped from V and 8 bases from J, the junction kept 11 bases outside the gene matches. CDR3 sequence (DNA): TGTGCCAGCTCGCAGGCTAGCGGGAGAGAAGGGGAGCTGTTTTTT. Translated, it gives CASSQASGREGELFF. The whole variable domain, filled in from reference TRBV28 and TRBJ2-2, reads DVKVTQSSRYLVKRTGEKVFLECVQDMDHENMFWYRQDPGLGLRLIYFSYDVKMKEKGDIPEGYSVSREKKERFSLILESASTNQTSMYLCASSQASGREGELFFGEGSRLTVL.

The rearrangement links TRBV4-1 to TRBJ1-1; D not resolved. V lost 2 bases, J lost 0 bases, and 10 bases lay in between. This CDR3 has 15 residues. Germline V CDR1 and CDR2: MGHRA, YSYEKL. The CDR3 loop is CASSQRRPMNTEAFF. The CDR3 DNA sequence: TGCGCCAGCAGCCAAAGGCGGCCCATGAACACTGAAGCTTTCTTT.

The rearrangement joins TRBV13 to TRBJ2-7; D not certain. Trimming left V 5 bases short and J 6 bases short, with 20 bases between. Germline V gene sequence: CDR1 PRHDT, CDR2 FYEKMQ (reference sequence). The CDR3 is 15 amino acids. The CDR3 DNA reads TGTGCCAGCAGCCCCATAGCAATTAGGCCTTCCGAGCAGTACTTC. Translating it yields CASSPIAIRPSEQYF.

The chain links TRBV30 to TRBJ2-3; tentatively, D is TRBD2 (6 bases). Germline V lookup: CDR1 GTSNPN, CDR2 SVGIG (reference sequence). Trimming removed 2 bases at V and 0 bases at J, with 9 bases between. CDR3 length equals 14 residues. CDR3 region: CAWSYGTSTDTQYF. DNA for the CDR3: TGTGCCTGGAGTTACGGGACTAGCACAGATACGCAGTATTTT.

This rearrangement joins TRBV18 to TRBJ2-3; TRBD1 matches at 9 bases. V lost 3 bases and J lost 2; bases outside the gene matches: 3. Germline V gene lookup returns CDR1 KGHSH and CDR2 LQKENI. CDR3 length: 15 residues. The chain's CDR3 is CASSPGTGPTDTQYF. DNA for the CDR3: TGTGCCAGCTCACCCGGGACAGGGCCCACAGATACGCAGTATTTT.